This TCR beta chain appears in the sequencing data of a study of T cell repertoires in cytomegalovirus infection. Findings of the study overall: There were carriers of CMV plus the relevant HLA, and cumulative public TCR beta family frequency identified them.

Of note for this clonotype: Its antigen remains unknown.

The V gene's germline CDR1 is SEHNR and CDR2 FQNEAQ (reference sequence). The CDR3 loop spans 18 amino acids. V was pared by 1 base and J by 2 bases, with 6 bases of the junction left unmatched. TCRdb reprocessed the reads via MiXCR and lists one record per CDR3 protein. The sample lists fewer than 700,000 distinct CDR3 sequences, 20% to 30% occurring once. This TCR was recovered from a human donor in good health (CMV status not recorded). Some clones in this sample may be carry-over from other donors' samples. The J gene is TRBJ2-7, the V gene TRBV7-9; 15 nucleotides match TRBD2. Sequencing was carried out using CD8+ T cells from PBMCs. CDR3 DNA sequence: TGTGCCAGCAGCTTAGTGATGGGACTAGCGGGGGGCACCTACGAGCAGTACGTC. This codes for CASSLVMGLAGGTYEQYV.